These T cell receptor beta chains were read from a single sample in a study of shared T cell receptors in the human thymus. Profiling relied on immunoSEQ multiplex PCR, and the TCRdb table lists in-frame clones only, not all of them. The sample shows approximately 580,000 clones, around 82% of them seen only once. These data were likewise used in another study, on human thymus T cells.

Sequencing was done on a sample of thymocytes. The receptors derive from a boy less than two years old with a congenital heart defect. CDR3s include the opening cysteine and the closing phenylalanine or tryptophan. The D gene is left open where the match is weak. Rows may omit the clone size; those that give it use once, few, many or a size class.

D gene,V gene,J gene,clone size,CDR3 DNA,CDR3 protein
-,TRBV19,TRBJ2-2,few,TGTGCCAGTAGTATACCCACGGCCGGGGAGCTGTTTTTT,CASSIPTAGELFF
TRBD1,TRBV6-1,TRBJ1-2,once,TGTGCCAGCACCATTTCCTCCGGGGGGTGGACAGGGTACACCTTC,CASTISSGGWTGYTF
TRBD2,TRBV4-3,TRBJ2-7,-,TGCGCCAGCAGCCTCGGCGGTAGCGGGACCTACGAGCAGTACTTC,CASSLGGSGTYEQYF
TRBD2,TRBV4-3,TRBJ2-2,few,TGCGCCAGCAGCCAAGAAGGGCTAGCGGGACGTACCGGGGAGCTGTTTTTT,CASSQEGLAGRTGELFF
TRBD1,TRBV30,TRBJ2-7,few,TGTGCCTGGAGAGCGGGACAGGGGGCTTACGAGCAGTACTTC,CAWRAGQGAYEQYF
TRBD2,TRBV2,TRBJ2-7,-,TGTGCCAGCAGTGAAGGGCTAGCGGGAAAAGAATTTTACGAGCAGTACTTC,CASSEGLAGKEFYEQYF
TRBD2,TRBV4-3,TRBJ2-3,-,TGCGCCAGCAGCCTGTGGTATGAGCGGGAGCAAGCCGATACGCAGTATTTT,CASSLWYEREQADTQYF
-,TRBV7-6,TRBJ2-7,-,TGTGCCAGCAGCCGTTACAGGGATGGCCCAAGCTACGAGCAGTACTTC,CASSRYRDGPSYEQYF
-,TRBV9,TRBJ1-5,-,TGTGCCAGCAGCCAGGAGGTTTCCGGCGGCAATCAGCCCCAGCATTTT,CASSQEVSGGNQPQHF
TRBD2,TRBV10-3,TRBJ2-1,-,TGTGCCATCAGTGAGGAGCGGGAGCCCTCCTACAATGAGCAGTTCTTC,CAISEEREPSYNEQFF
-,TRBV29-1,TRBJ1-2,-,TGCAGCGCCCAGGGGAGCAACTTCTATGGCTACACCTTC,CSAQGSNFYGYTF
TRBD1,TRBV29-1,TRBJ1-1,few,TGCAGCGCGACCCCACAAGGGGGCCTTGAGGTGAACACTGAAGCTTTCTTT,CSATPQGGLEVNTEAFF
-,TRBV6-5,TRBJ2-1,-,TGTGCCAGCAGTTACTCTAGCGTCTCCTACAATGAGCAGTTCTTC,CASSYSSVSYNEQFF
-,TRBV4-3,TRBJ2-5,few,TGCGCCAGCAGCCAAGATTGGCGGAGGGTGGGAGTAAGAGAGACCCAGTACTTC,CASSQDWRRVGVRETQYF
TRBD2,TRBV6-4,TRBJ2-2,-,TGTGCCAGCAGTGACTCCCCCCGAGTGGCGGGAGAGAGGACCGGGGAGCTGTTTTTT,CASSDSPRVAGERTGELFF
-,TRBV25-1,TRBJ2-7,-,TGTGCCAGCACTTCAGGAGGCACCTACGAGCAGTACTTC,CASTSGGTYEQYF
-,TRBV6-5,TRBJ2-3,-,TGTGCCAGCAGTTCCGATCTTACTAGCACAGATACGCAGTATTTT,CASSSDLTSTDTQYF
TRBD1,TRBV15,TRBJ1-5,-,TGTGCCACCAGCAGACCGTACAGGGGGGGCAATCAGCCCCAGCATTTT,CATSRPYRGGNQPQHF
-,TRBV27,TRBJ1-1,-,TGTGCCAGCTCCTTACGGGTCGAAGCTTTCTTT,CASSLRVEAFF
TRBD2,TRBV4-2,TRBJ2-1,-,TGTGCCAGCAGCCCCTCGGGGACTAGCGGGATGGATGAGCAGTTCTTC,CASSPSGTSGMDEQFF
-,TRBV21-1,TRBJ1-2,few,TGTGCCAGCCGCAAGGGGGCGCGAGGATATGGCTACACCTTC,CASRKGARGYGYTF
-,TRBV6-5,TRBJ2-3,-,TGTGCCAGCAGTTACTCTGGTAGTAACACAGATACGCAGTATTTT,CASSYSGSNTDTQYF
-,TRBV7-6,TRBJ2-5,once,TGTGCCAGCAGCTCAAACTCCCCGCGGAGTGCACGGGAGACCCAGTACTTC,CASSSNSPRSARETQYF
-,TRBV5-4,TRBJ2-5,-,TGTGCCAGCAGCCTTCTGGTTCGAGGGTCCGGGATCCAAGAGACCCAGTACTTC,CASSLLVRGSGIQETQYF
TRBD1,TRBV2,TRBJ2-7,-,TGTGCCAGCAGTGACTTTGACAGGGGGCTCTACGAGCAGTACTTC,CASSDFDRGLYEQYF
TRBD2,TRBV27,TRBJ2-3,-,TGTGCCAGCAGGGGCCGGGCTAGCGGGAGAATGCGGGCAGATACGCAGTATTTT,CASRGRASGRMRADTQYF
TRBD1,TRBV28,TRBJ2-5,-,TGTGCCAGCAGACAGGACAGGCGCGAAGAGACCCAGTACTTC,CASRQDRREETQYF
TRBD2,TRBV7-2,TRBJ2-3,-,TGTGCCAGCATCGAAATGAGGACTAGCGGGAGGGGCGGCTCAGATACGCAGTATTTT,CASIEMRTSGRGGSDTQYF
TRBD1,TRBV10-2,TRBJ2-7,once,TGCGCCAGCAGTGAGAGTGACAGGGGGTCCTACGAGCAGTACTTC,CASSESDRGSYEQYF
-,TRBV11-1,TRBJ2-1,once,TGTGCCAGCAGCTTAGGGGCCCTGGACTTACTATACAATGAGCAGTTCTTC,CASSLGALDLLYNEQFF
-,TRBV27,TRBJ1-1,-,TGTGCCAGCAGTCCCAGTCCGGGTAGGGAAGCTTTCTTT,CASSPSPGREAFF
-,TRBV4-3,TRBJ2-7,-,TGCGCCAGCAGCCAAGATCTAACCGACTACGAGCAGTACTTC,CASSQDLTDYEQYF
TRBD2,TRBV28,TRBJ2-1,-,TGTGCCAGCAGTCCGACTAGCGGGAGTAGAGATGAGCAGTTCTTC,CASSPTSGSRDEQFF
TRBD1,TRBV6-4,TRBJ2-1,-,TGTGCCAGCAGTGACTGGGGGGACAGGGCAATCTACAATGAGCAGTTCTTC,CASSDWGDRAIYNEQFF
-,TRBV20-1,TRBJ2-7,-,TGCAGTGCCCCCCTGGGCGACGAGCAGTACTTC,CSAPLGDEQYF
TRBD1,TRBV9,TRBJ1-4,-,TGTGCCAGCAGCGAGTGGACAGGGGGCGATGAAAAACTGTTTTTT,CASSEWTGGDEKLFF
-,TRBV5-6,TRBJ1-4,few,TGTGCCAGCAGCTTGGAGTCTGCGGCAACTAATGAAAAACTGTTTTTT,CASSLESAATNEKLFF
TRBD2,TRBV5-4,TRBJ2-5,-,TGTGCCAGCAGCTTGGGGCGGGAGGACATTCTGGAGACCCAGTACTTC,CASSLGREDILETQYF
TRBD2,TRBV29-1,TRBJ2-7,-,TGCAGCGTTGGGGCTAGCGGTGCCTACGAGCAGTACTTC,CSVGASGAYEQYF
TRBD2,TRBV19,TRBJ2-3,-,TGTGCCAGTAGTTTAGCGGGAGGTTCCACAGATACGCAGTATTTT,CASSLAGGSTDTQYF
-,TRBV1,TRBJ2-7,-,TGCACCAGCAGCCAAGTTCGGACTAGCGTTAAGCAGTACTTC,CTSSQVRTSVKQYF
TRBD2,TRBV7-9,TRBJ2-7,-,TGTGCCAGCAGCCTAGCGGGAGGTCCTTCCTACGAGCAGTACTTC,CASSLAGGPSYEQYF
TRBD1,TRBV10-3,TRBJ1-2,-,TGTGCCATCAGTGAACCGACAGGGGACGATGGCTACACCTTC,CAISEPTGDDGYTF
-,TRBV7-9,TRBJ1-2,-,TGTGCCAGCAGCTTCGGGGGCTATGGCTACACCTTC,CASSFGGYGYTF
-,TRBV5-1,TRBJ2-5,-,TGCGCCAGCAGTTCCTCGCGCCAAGAGACCCAGTACTTC,CASSSSRQETQYF